The 31 T cell receptor beta chains in this list originate from one sample, sequenced in a study of cytomegalovirus exposure and HLA in healthy donors. Libraries were prepared by immunoSEQ multiplex PCR; TCRdb keeps only in-frame clonotypes and omits some of them. In the table there are 120,000 or so clones, 89% of which are singletons. Sequencing was performed on PBMCs. These receptor sequences come from a woman aged 18-29 years in good health and CMV-seronegative.

The chain employs TRBV28 and TRBJ1-1, with a possible D match to TRBD1 (6 bases). Germline values: CDR1 MDHEN, CDR2 SYDVKM. V was trimmed by 5 bases and J by 1 base, leaving 14 bases between them. The CDR3 loop spans 15 amino acids. This CDR3 reads CASSRGGRQNTEAFF. The CDR3 DNA reads TGTGCCAGCAGTCGAGGGGGTCGGCAGAACACTGAAGCTTTCTTT. Combining the CDR3 with reference TRBV28 and TRBJ1-1 gives the whole variable domain DVKVTQSSRYLVKRTGEKVFLECVQDMDHENMFWYRQDPGLGLRLIYFSYDVKMKEKGDIPEGYSVSREKKERFSLILESASTNQTSMYLCASSRGGRQNTEAFFGQGTRLTVV.

This clone was seen just once. This chain connects TRBV6-5 to TRBJ2-3, with D possibly matching TRBD2 (5 bases). There are 14 residues in the CDR3. Trimming pared 5 bases from V and 4 bases from J, leaving 13 bases between. The V gene's germline CDR1 is MNHEY and CDR2 SVGAGI. This CDR3 reads CASSRGSPPDTQYF. In nucleotides, the CDR3 is TGTGCCAGCAGTAGAGGGTCCCCTCCAGATACGCAGTATTTT.

The rearrangement joins TRBV11-2 to TRBJ1-1; TRBD1 is a possible D gene (5 bases). Looked up from germline, CDR1 is SGHAT and CDR2 is FQNNGV. The ends were cut back, 3 bases at V and 8 bases at J, with 16 bases in the middle. The CDR3 spans 14 residues. The chain's CDR3 is CASSFTQGGTEAFF. CDR3 bases: TGTGCCAGCAGCTTTACCCAGGGTGGAACGGAAGCTTTCTTT.

The chain employs TRBV19 and TRBJ2-1; 11 nucleotides align to TRBD2. The CDR3 has 16 amino acids. Germline CDR1 reads LNHDA; CDR2 reads SQIVND (reference sequence). The junction had 6 bases not matched to a gene; V was cut back by 2 bases and J by 6 bases. The CDR3 reads CASSISGSGGANEQFF. In DNA form, the CDR3 reads TGTGCCAGTAGTATATCGGGTAGCGGGGGGGCCAATGAGCAGTTCTTC.

This clone has just one count. The chain uses TRBV18 and TRBJ2-5, with D perhaps matching TRBD1 (6 bases). Deletions cut 7 bases from V and 5 bases from J, with 17 bases between. Germline V gene lookup returns CDR1 KGHSH and CDR2 LQKENI. CDR3 length equals 14 residues. CDR3 nucleotides: TGTGCCAGCTTTGAAGGGGGTGCCAGGGAGACCCAGTACTTC. Protein sequence: CASFEGGARETQYF.

The V and J genes are TRBV28 and TRBJ1-3, with 8 bases matching TRBD1. V dropped 3 bases and J dropped 3; count of bases not matched to a gene: 4. This CDR3 spans 15 amino acids. In germline, CDR1 is MDHEN, CDR2 SYDVKM. This CDR3 is CASSLTGADGNTIYF. For the CDR3, the DNA is TGTGCCAGCAGTTTGACAGGGGCTGATGGAAACACCATATATTTT.

The V call is TRBV10-2, the J call TRBJ2-7; D not certain. Germline V CDR1 and CDR2: WSHSY, SAAADI. V gave up 3 bases and J gave up 3 bases, with 6 bases separating them. This CDR3 is built from 12 residues. The CDR3 nucleotides read TGCGCCAGCAGTGAAAGAGACTACGAGCAGTACTTC. This gives the protein CASSERDYEQYF.

This clone turned up a few times. The chain uses TRBV6-1 and TRBJ2-7, with D hard to call. Trimming shortened V by 0 bases and J by 8 bases, and 11 bases separated the two germline ends. Looked up from germline, CDR1 is MNHNS and CDR2 is SASEGT. The CDR3 has 13 residues. The CDR3: CASSEAEVTQQYV. The DNA for the CDR3 is TGTGCCAGCAGTGAAGCAGAGGTTACGCAGCAGTACGTC.

V is TRBV6-4 and J is TRBJ2-1; 8 bases fit TRBD2. The CDR3 sequence is 15 residues long. After removal of 0 bases from V and 8 bases from J, the junction contained 6 bases not matched to a gene. Germline CDR1 is MRHNA and CDR2 is SNTAGT. CDR3 nucleotide sequence: TGTGCCAGCAGTGACTCGAGCAGCGGGAGCTATGAGCAGTTCTTC. This sequence encodes CASSDSSSGSYEQFF.

This chain joins TRBV11-3 and TRBJ1-1, with D perhaps TRBD1 (6 bases). V lost 3 bases and J 4 bases, leaving 9 bases between the germline ends. The CDR3 has 13 amino acids. Germline loops: CDR1 SGHNT, CDR2 YENEEA. The DNA of the CDR3 is TGTGCCAGCAGCTTTGTAGGGGGCACTGAAGCTTTCTTT. As protein: CASSFVGGTEAFF.

This chain joins TRBV18 and TRBJ2-1, with D possibly TRBD1 on 6 matching bases. Deletions cut 2 bases from V and 0 bases from J, with 8 bases between. Germline CDR1 KGHSH, CDR2 LQKENI. The CDR3 has 15 residues. The CDR3 DNA follows: TGTGCCAGCTCACCAACAGGGAGCTCCTACAATGAGCAGTTCTTC. Translating gives CASSPTGSSYNEQFF.

The chain links TRBV15 to TRBJ2-1; TRBD2 agrees at 8 bases. CDR1 and CDR2 (germline): LNHNV, YYDKDF (reference sequence). The CDR3 covers 14 residues. V shed 2 bases and J 8 bases; nucleotides not matched to a gene: 5. CDR3 nucleotides: TGTGCCACCAGCAGAATTTTACTAGCGGATGAGCAGTTCTTC. It specifies CATSRILLADEQFF.

As DNA, the CDR3 is TGTGCCAGCAGCGTAGTCGCGGGAGCGGGAGCTGATACGCAGTATTTT. Protein product: CASSVVAGAGADTQYF. This rearrangement joins TRBV9 to TRBJ2-3, with 8 bases fitting TRBD2. The CDR3 is 16 amino acids. The V and J ends lost 0 bases and 6 bases, in that order; junction bases with no gene match: 9. CDR1 is SGDLS and CDR2 is YYNGEE in the germline V gene.

This clone appeared once. The gene calls are TRBV12-5 and TRBJ2-1; no reliable D call. This CDR3 has 15 amino acids. The V and J ends lost 1 base and 3 bases respectively, with 10 bases between them. CDR1 and CDR2 (germline): LGHNT, FRNRAP. The CDR3, as DNA: TGTGCTAGTGGTTTGGGAAGAGCGTTCTACAATGAGCAGTTCTTC. Amino acids: CASGLGRAFYNEQFF.

The chain employs TRBV2 and TRBJ1-3, with D uncertain. Trimming pared 4 bases from V and 1 base from J, leaving 11 bases between. Germline CDR1 is SNHLY and CDR2 is FYNNEI. This CDR3 has 15 amino acids. DNA for the CDR3: TGTGCCAGCAGTGGGGCAGTTCTATCTGGAAACACCATATATTTT. Translation gives CASSGAVLSGNTIYF.

V usage is TRBV5-1 and J usage is TRBJ2-3; maybe TRBD1 (6 bases). The CDR3 is 15 amino acids. Trimming took off 4 bases at V and 0 bases at J, with 12 bases between the two ends. The germline CDR1 and CDR2 sequences are SGHRS and YFSETQ. CDR3 nucleotides: TGCGCCAGCAGCGCCTCGACAGGAAGCACAGATACGCAGTATTTT. Its translation is CASSASTGSTDTQYF.

The rearrangement uses TRBV5-4 and TRBJ1-4; tentative D call: TRBD1 (5 bases). This CDR3 region has 16 residues. The germline V and J ends were trimmed by 0 bases and 0 bases, with 9 bases remaining between them. CDR1 SGHNT and CDR2 YYREEE come from the germline V gene (reference sequence). CDR3 amino acids: CASSLGQLATNEKLFF. The CDR3 bases are TGTGCCAGCAGCTTGGGACAGCTAGCAACTAATGAAAAACTGTTTTTT.

Turning to this clone: The sample has other DNA sequences that encode this CDR3 too. This chain connects TRBV5-5 to TRBJ1-5, with TRBD1 identical over 9 bases. The CDR3 covers 17 residues. The germline V gene encodes CDR1 SGHKS and CDR2 YYEKEE (reference sequence). Trimming took 4 bases from V and 0 from J; bases not matched to a gene: 8. The CDR3 sequence is CASSAGTGSYSNQPQHF. The CDR3 region has the DNA TGTGCCAGCAGCGCCGGGACAGGGTCGTATAGCAATCAGCCCCAGCATTTT.

This chain links TRBV27 with TRBJ1-1, with TRBD1 as a possible D gene (6 bases). V shed 5 bases and J shed 1 base, with 11 bases lying between them. The CDR3 is made up of 14 amino acids. Germline assignment: CDR1 MNHEY and CDR2 SMNVEV (reference sequence). The CDR3 loop reads CASSLRDTNTEAFF. The CDR3 DNA reads TGTGCCAGCAGTCTCCGGGACACGAACACTGAAGCTTTCTTT.

The rearrangement uses TRBV15 and TRBJ2-3, with D perhaps TRBD1 (5 bases). Germline V gene sequence: CDR1 LNHNV, CDR2 YYDKDF (reference sequence). The V and J ends lost 5 bases and 5 bases respectively, with 11 bases between them. The CDR3 consists of 13 residues. The CDR3 reads CATSDTRGDTQYF. In nucleotides, the CDR3 is TGTGCCACCAGCGATACAAGGGGAGATACGCAGTATTTT. The full variable domain, rest sourced from reference TRBV15 and TRBJ2-3, is DAMVIQNPRYQVTQFGKPVTLSCSQTLNHNVMYWYQQKSSQAPKLLFHYYDKDFNNEADTPDNFQSRRPNTSFCFLDIRSPGLGDTAMYLCATSDTRGDTQYFGPGTRLTVL.

V gene TRBV6-5 combines with J gene TRBJ1-4; D may be TRBD1 (6 bases). CDR3 length: 15 residues. The V gene's germline CDR1 is MNHEY and CDR2 SVGAGI. V lost 6 bases and J 4 bases, leaving 15 bases between the germline ends. CDR3 region: CASRQSDSCNEKLFF. Here the CDR3 DNA reads TGTGCCAGCAGACAATCGGACAGCTGTAATGAAAAACTGTTTTTT.

The CDR3 nucleotides are TGTGCCAGCAGTTCCCCTGGGAGTGGCTACACCTTC. It encodes CASSSPGSGYTF. The chain has TRBV27 and TRBJ1-2; D not resolved. The germline V gene has CDR1 MNHEY and CDR2 SMNVEV (reference sequence). V lost 4 bases, J lost 7 bases, and 10 bases lay in between. The CDR3 loop spans 12 amino acids.

The chain links TRBV4-1 to TRBJ2-3, with D perhaps matching TRBD1 (5 bases). Per the germline V gene, CDR1 is MGHRA and CDR2 is YSYEKL. The CDR3 has 15 amino acids. V was cut by 3 bases and J by 2 bases, with 12 bases left in between. The CDR3: CASSHQDISTDTQYF. The CDR3 DNA reads as TGCGCCAGCAGCCACCAGGACATATCCACAGATACGCAGTATTTT.

The rearrangement uses TRBV11-2 and TRBJ2-3; D perhaps matches TRBD2 (7 bases). The CDR3 loop spans 15 amino acids. Trimming pared 4 bases from V and 6 bases from J, leaving 17 bases between. Per the germline V gene, CDR1 is SGHAT and CDR2 is FQNNGV. CDR3 loop: CASSSPRGPLDTQYF. As DNA, the CDR3 is TGTGCCAGCAGCTCACCGCGGGGGCCCTTGGATACGCAGTATTTT.

The chain carries TRBV7-6 and TRBJ2-2, with D hard to call. There are 12 residues in the CDR3. V lost 4 bases and J 5 bases, leaving 5 bases between the germline ends. The germline gives CDR1 SGHVS, CDR2 FNYEAQ. Here the CDR3 reads CASSSNTGELFF. CDR3 DNA sequence: TGTGCCAGCAGCTCCAATACCGGGGAGCTGTTTTTT.

This chain connects TRBV29-1 to TRBJ2-7; 7 bases agree with TRBD1. This CDR3 contains 12 residues. Germline V lookup: CDR1 SQVTM, CDR2 ANQGSEA. Trimming removed 1 base from V and 10 bases from J; junction bases left unmatched: 7. CDR3 sequence (DNA): TGCAGCGTTGAAGGACAGGGAAGGAAACAGTACTTC. The encoded protein is CSVEGQGRKQYF.

The CDR3 protein is CASSLEGGVGETQYF. CDR3 DNA: TGCGCCAGCAGCTTGGAAGGCGGGGTAGGAGAGACCCAGTACTTC. The chain employs TRBV5-1 and TRBJ2-5; possible D gene TRBD2, 6 bases. The V end lost 0 bases, the J end lost 4 bases, and 13 bases lay between the germline ends. CDR3 length: 15 residues. Germline V lookup: CDR1 SGHRS, CDR2 YFSETQ.

The J gene is TRBJ1-1, the V gene TRBV6-5, with a tentative D call TRBD1 (5 bases). CDR3 length equals 14 residues. Per the germline V gene, CDR1 is MNHEY and CDR2 is SVGAGI. V lost 6 bases, J lost 1 base, and 12 bases lay in between. The CDR3 sequence is CASRLGHENTEAFF. The CDR3 nucleotides are TGTGCCAGCAGACTCGGACACGAGAACACTGAAGCTTTCTTT.

The chain couples TRBV2 to TRBJ2-1; D might be TRBD2 (5 bases). The ends were cut back, 6 bases at V and 8 bases at J, with 17 bases in the middle. The CDR3 extends over 14 amino acids. Germline V gene lookup returns CDR1 SNHLY and CDR2 FYNNEI. The CDR3 reads CASRPPPGFDEQFF. The CDR3 DNA sequence: TGTGCCAGCAGACCCCCCCCGGGGTTCGATGAGCAGTTCTTC.

V is TRBV5-6 and J is TRBJ2-2, with 10 bases lining up with TRBD1. The germline CDR1 and CDR2 sequences are SGHDT and YYEEEE. The CDR3 sequence is 17 residues long. V was pared by 7 bases and J by 2 bases, with 11 bases of the junction left unmatched. This chain's CDR3 is CASGRGGQGSNTGELFF. Written as DNA, the CDR3 is TGTGCCAGCGGGCGAGGGGGACAGGGGAGTAACACCGGGGAGCTGTTTTTT. The complete variable domain, with remaining parts taken from reference TRBV5-6 and TRBJ2-2, reads DAGVTQSPTHLIKTRGQQVTLRCSPKSGHDTVSWYQQALGQGPQFIFQYYEEEERQRGNFPDRFSGHQFPNYSSELNVNALLLGDSALYLCASGRGGQGSNTGELFFGEGSRLTVL.

This sequence joins TRBV5-1 and TRBJ2-3, with TRBD2 matching over 9 bases. With 4 bases clipped from V and 4 bases from J, the junction kept 10 bases outside the gene matches. The germline CDR1 and CDR2 sequences are SGHRS and YFSETQ. This CDR3 region has 16 residues. The CDR3 loop is CASSLLAGTFSDTQYF. Here the CDR3 DNA reads TGCGCCAGCAGCCTTCTAGCGGGAACCTTCTCAGATACGCAGTATTTT.